This passage covers 19 T cell receptor beta chains from one sample sequenced in a study of blood T cell repertoires in COVID-19. TCRdb's table, derived via immunoSEQ multiplex PCR, lists solely in-frame clones and lacks some. Here the sample spans about 200,000 clones, around 81% being singletons. The sequenced material came from peripheral blood. The receptors originated from a woman aged 70-85 years with acute or convalescent COVID-19.

The chain couples TRBV9 to TRBJ2-5, with 7 nucleotides matching TRBD1. V shed 3 bases and J 1 base; nucleotides not matched to a gene: 6. The germline V gene encodes CDR1 SGDLS and CDR2 YYNGEE. This CDR3 contains 15 residues. The CDR3 sequence: CASSAIGQVQETQYF. As DNA, the CDR3 is TGTGCCAGCAGCGCAATCGGACAGGTCCAAGAGACCCAGTACTTC.

The CDR3 loop reads CAWSALDRGHEQYF. Written as DNA, the CDR3 is TGTGCCTGGAGCGCCCTTGACAGGGGACACGAGCAGTACTTC. V gene TRBV30 combines with J gene TRBJ2-7, with 8 bases aligning to TRBD1. J lost 5 bases, V lost 3 bases, and 9 bases had no gene match. The germline gives CDR1 GTSNPN, CDR2 SVGIG (reference sequence). The CDR3 consists of 14 residues.

Only one count was recorded for this clone. This rearrangement joins TRBV6-4 to TRBJ2-7, with D unresolved. The CDR3 consists of 10 residues. Trimming removed 8 bases from V and 9 bases from J, with 11 bases in between. Germline CDR1 and CDR2: MRHNA and SNTAGT. Written as DNA, the CDR3 is TGTGCCAGCCTCGTCCGGGTGCAGTACGTC. Its protein is CASLVRVQYV.

This rearrangement joins TRBV7-8 to TRBJ2-7; 7 bases map to TRBD1. Germline V gene lookup returns CDR1 SGHVS and CDR2 FQNEAQ. This CDR3 has 14 residues. Losses at the gene ends were 4 bases for V and 3 bases for J; bases not matched to a gene: 6. The chain's CDR3 is CASSYRTGSYEQYF. CDR3 sequence (DNA): TGTGCCAGCAGCTACAGGACAGGTAGCTACGAGCAGTACTTC.

This chain joins TRBV4-1 and TRBJ1-2; D remains ambiguous. The V and J ends lost 1 base and 8 bases respectively, with 11 bases between them. This CDR3 spans 13 amino acids. The germline gives CDR1 MGHRA, CDR2 YSYEKL. The DNA for the CDR3 is TGCGCCAGCAGCCAAGCCGGTTCGTACGGCTACACCTTC. Translation: CASSQAGSYGYTF.

The CDR3 nucleotides are TGTGCCAGCAGCGCTAGCGGGGGGGGTTACACCGGGGAGCTGTTTTTT. It yields the protein CASSASGGGYTGELFF. This rearrangement joins TRBV9 to TRBJ2-2; 12 bases agree with TRBD2. CDR1 SGDLS and CDR2 YYNGEE come from the germline V gene. This CDR3 has 16 residues. V lost 3 bases to trimming and J lost 3 bases; unmatched junction nucleotides: 3. Supplemented by reference TRBV9 and TRBJ2-2, the full variable domain reads DSGVTQTPKHLITATGQRVTLRCSPRSGDLSVYWYQQSLDQGLQFLIQYYNGEERAKGNILERFSAQQFPDLHSELNLSSLELGDSALYFCASSASGGGYTGELFFGEGSRLTVL.

The rearrangement links TRBV19 to TRBJ2-5; 7 positions agree with TRBD1. The CDR3 is 14 residues long. The germline CDR1 and CDR2 sequences are LNHDA and SQIVND (reference sequence). The V gene end was trimmed by 5 bases and the J gene end by 3 bases; junction bases not matched to a gene: 6. The chain's CDR3 is CASSVGQVEETQYF. The DNA of the CDR3 is TGTGCCAGTAGTGTTGGACAGGTTGAAGAGACCCAGTACTTC.

This clone has only one observation. The chain couples TRBV12-1 to TRBJ2-1; the table names TRBD2, a call not compared with the DNA. TRBV12-1 is marked as a pseudogene. This CDR3 is built from 10 residues. CDR3 region: CASSPGEQFF. CDR3 in DNA: TGTGCCAGCAGCCCGGGGGAGCAGTTCTTC.

V is TRBV10-3 and J is TRBJ2-1, with 16 positions matching TRBD2. Germline V gene sequence: CDR1 ENHRY, CDR2 SYGVKD. Losses at the gene ends were 4 bases for V and 2 bases for J; bases not matched to a gene: 8. The CDR3 loop spans 19 amino acids. The CDR3 nucleotides read TGTGCCATCAGTGGCCTCGGGACTAGCGGGGGGGCCGCCTACAATGAGCAGTTCTTC. It translates to CAISGLGTSGGAAYNEQFF.

This chain connects TRBV27 to TRBJ1-1; perhaps TRBD1 as D (6 bases). The CDR3 has 16 residues. Germline V gene data show CDR1 as MNHEY and CDR2 as SMNVEV (reference sequence). V lost 4 bases to trimming and J lost 3 bases, with 18 bases between them. The CDR3 nucleotides are TGTGCCAGCAGTTCACCCCAAAGTACAGGGTACACTGAAGCTTTCTTT. It translates to CASSSPQSTGYTEAFF.

J is TRBJ1-5 and V is TRBV6-6; 10 nucleotides align to TRBD1. The germline V gene has CDR1 MNHNY and CDR2 SVGAGI (reference sequence). This CDR3 has 14 amino acids. The J segment lost 6 bases and the V segment lost 5 bases, leaving 4 bases of the junction unmatched. CDR3 sequence (DNA): TGTGCCAGCAGTAAGGGACAGGGGCCTCAGCCCCAGCATTTT. Its protein is CASSKGQGPQPQHF.

In DNA, the CDR3 is TGTGCCAGCAGCATTCCAGGGAATTCACCCCTCCACTTT. It translates to CASSIPGNSPLHF. The chain carries TRBV27 and TRBJ1-6, with a possible D match to TRBD1 (5 bases). Trimming pared 6 bases from V and 7 bases from J, leaving 10 bases between. Germline CDR1 is MNHEY and CDR2 is SMNVEV (reference sequence). The CDR3 totals 13 residues.

The rearrangement uses TRBV30 and TRBJ2-7; tentatively, D is TRBD1 (6 bases). CDR1 and CDR2 from the germline V gene are GTSNPN and SVGIG (reference sequence). The V gene lost 3 bases and the J gene lost 4 bases, with 16 bases spanning the gap. The CDR3 contains 14 residues. The CDR3 is CAWSASQGLYEQYV. The CDR3, as DNA: TGTGCCTGGAGCGCGTCGCAGGGGCTTTACGAGCAGTACGTC.

The J gene is TRBJ1-4, the V gene TRBV24-1, with D hard to call. V lost 2 bases to trimming and J lost 5 bases, with 5 bases between them. CDR1 KGHDR and CDR2 SFDVKD come from the germline V gene. The CDR3 totals 13 residues. The DNA for the CDR3 is TGTGCCACCAGTGATTCCTCGAATGAAAAACTGTTTTTT. Residues: CATSDSSNEKLFF.

The rearrangement joins TRBV4-3 to TRBJ2-2, with D possibly being TRBD1 (5 bases). Germline V gene lookup returns CDR1 LGHNA and CDR2 YSLEER. The CDR3 contains 14 residues. V gave up 3 bases and J gave up 6 bases, with 11 bases separating them. The CDR3 spells CASSHSTGAGELFF. CDR3 in DNA: TGCGCCAGCAGCCATTCTACAGGAGCCGGGGAGCTGTTTTTT.

This rearrangement joins TRBV7-6 to TRBJ2-7; 9 bases line up with TRBD1. The junction had 6 bases not matched to a gene; V was cut back by 5 bases and J by 7 bases. Germline loops: CDR1 SGHVS, CDR2 FNYEAQ. The CDR3 runs 13 residues. The CDR3 region has the DNA TGTGCCAGCAGCGTCGGGACAGGGAGTGAGCAGTACGTC. This codes for CASSVGTGSEQYV.

The chain joins TRBV5-1 to TRBJ2-5, with D possibly matching TRBD1 (6 bases). Germline V lookup: CDR1 SGHRS, CDR2 YFSETQ. This CDR3 spans 16 amino acids. V shed 4 bases and J shed 2 bases, with 18 bases lying between them. CDR3 residues: CASSPDGGPQQETQYF. For the CDR3, the DNA is TGCGCCAGCAGCCCCGATGGGGGCCCGCAACAAGAGACCCAGTACTTC.

The chain uses TRBV29-1 and TRBJ1-6; tentative D call: TRBD1 (5 bases). The V and J ends lost 5 bases and 7 bases respectively, with 18 bases between them. Germline V lookup: CDR1 SQVTM, CDR2 ANQGSEA. This CDR3 comprises 15 residues. CDR3 residues: CSVRDSTGSNSPLHF. The CDR3 DNA is TGCAGCGTTCGTGACTCTACAGGCTCAAATTCACCCCTCCACTTT. Based on the CDR3 plus reference TRBV29-1 and TRBJ1-6, the full variable domain is SAVISQKPSRDICQRGTSLTIQCQVDSQVTMMFWYRQQPGQSLTLIATANQGSEATYESGFVIDKFPISRPNLTFSTLTVSNMSPEDSSIYLCSVRDSTGSNSPLHFGNGTRLTVT.

This clone was observed a single time. The gene calls are TRBV9 and TRBJ2-3; D is possibly TRBD2 (5 bases). V lost 0 bases to trimming and J lost 5 bases, with 19 bases between them. The germline V gene encodes CDR1 SGDLS and CDR2 YYNGEE. The CDR3 extends over 17 amino acids. The CDR3 spells CASSVGPFSEAVDTQYF. In DNA form, the CDR3 reads TGTGCCAGCAGCGTAGGGCCCTTTAGTGAAGCGGTAGATACGCAGTATTTT.